This passage covers 10 T cell receptor beta chains from one sample sequenced in a study of T-cell memory formation after mild COVID-19. TCRdb ran MiXCR on the 5' RACE reads and lists one entry per CDR3 protein. The sample carries hundreds of thousands of distinct CDR3 sequences, roughly 8.2% recorded once. Sequencing was performed on PBMCs or a T cell subset sorted from them (not recorded which). These receptors all stem from a man younger than 35 who had mild COVID-19 (a few samples of this study predate the infection). Cell type and time point are not known.

The CDR3 DNA reads as TGTGCCATCAGTGTCCGCGGCAGGGCACCTACCACTGAAGCTTTCTTT. Residues: CAISVRGRAPTTEAFF. This rearrangement joins TRBV10-3 to TRBJ1-1, with a possible D match to TRBD1 (5 bases). The CDR3 spans 16 residues. Germline V gene data show CDR1 as ENHRY and CDR2 as SYGVKD. Trimming removed 4 bases from V and 4 bases from J, with 19 bases in between.

This clonotype was detected only a few times. The chain is built from TRBV27 and TRBJ2-2; D might be TRBD1 (5 bases). The CDR3 covers 15 residues. Germline CDR1 reads MNHEY; CDR2 reads SMNVEV (reference sequence). V was pared by 7 bases and J by 4 bases, with 16 bases between. DNA of the CDR3: TGTGCCAGCACCGTTCGACCAGGGCCCACCGGGGAGCTGTTTTTT. It encodes CASTVRPGPTGELFF.

This clonotype was detected only a few times. The chain has TRBV5-4 and TRBJ2-3; unclear D gene. This CDR3 has 16 amino acids. V was cut by 4 bases and J by 2 bases, with 17 bases left in between. Germline CDR1 reads SGHNT; CDR2 reads YYREEE (reference sequence). The CDR3 reads CASSDQRIRSTDTQYF. CDR3 DNA sequence: TGTGCCAGCAGCGATCAGCGAATCCGATCCACAGATACGCAGTATTTT.

In its sample, this clonotype was seen many times. The chain employs TRBV7-9 and TRBJ2-5; TRBD2 is a possible D gene (6 bases). V lost 3 bases and J 3 bases, leaving 8 bases between the germline ends. Germline CDR1 SEHNR, CDR2 FQNEAQ (reference sequence). There are 13 residues in the CDR3. The CDR3 region has the DNA TGTGCCAGCAGCTTTGGCGGGGAAGAGACCCAGTACTTC. Translation: CASSFGGEETQYF.

The table lists this clonotype with many counts. The chain is built from TRBV7-9 and TRBJ1-6; tentatively, D is TRBD1 (5 bases). CDR1 is SEHNR and CDR2 is FQNEAQ in the germline V gene (reference sequence). The V and J ends lost 3 bases and 7 bases respectively, with 13 bases between them. This CDR3 has 15 amino acids. The CDR3 DNA sequence: TGTGCCAGCAGCTTTGACAGTTCTACGAATTCACCCCTCCACTTT. Translated, it gives CASSFDSSTNSPLHF.

At least ten counts were recorded for this clonotype. CDR3 sequence: CASSFLGGSNTDTQYF. Here the CDR3 DNA reads TGTGCCAGCAGCTTTCTTGGTGGTTCTAACACAGATACGCAGTATTTT. The gene calls are TRBV7-2 and TRBJ2-3; D unclear. V was clipped by 3 bases and J by 2 bases, with 15 bases between them. The CDR3 consists of 16 residues. Germline V gene lookup returns CDR1 SGHTA and CDR2 FQGNSA.

This clonotype was seen just once. The rearrangement joins TRBV13 to TRBJ2-7; D might be TRBD1 (6 bases). Germline V gene lookup returns CDR1 PRHDT and CDR2 FYEKMQ (reference sequence). V lost 1 base and J 0 bases, leaving 7 bases between the germline ends. CDR3 length equals 14 residues. This CDR3 reads CASSLEDSSYEQYF. The DNA for the CDR3 is TGTGCCAGCAGCTTAGAGGACAGCTCCTACGAGCAGTACTTC.

This clonotype was detected only a few times. V and J are TRBV7-6 and TRBJ1-2, with D perhaps TRBD1 (6 bases). Germline CDR1 is SGHVS and CDR2 is FNYEAQ. The CDR3 runs to 15 residues. V lost 5 bases, J lost 8 bases, and 21 bases lay in between. CDR3 nucleotides: TGTGCCAGCAGCCAGCGGGGGGGCCGGGTAGAAGGCTACACCTTC. Protein product: CASSQRGGRVEGYTF. The whole variable domain, remainder taken from reference TRBV7-6 and TRBJ1-2, is GAGVSQSPRYKVTKRGQDVALRCDPISGHVSLYWYRQALGQGPEFLTYFNYEAQQDKSGLPNDRFSAERPEGSISTLTIQRTEQRDSAMYRCASSQRGGRVEGYTFGSGTRLTVV.

This clonotype has a count of ten or more. The chain links TRBV20-1 to TRBJ2-3, with TRBD2 matching over 8 bases. Trimming cost V 5 bases and J 4 bases; bases outside gene matches: 5. The CDR3 contains 13 residues. Germline CDR1 is DFQATT and CDR2 is SNEGSKA (reference sequence). CDR3: CSAEGGGPDTQYF. CDR3 nucleotides: TGCAGTGCTGAGGGCGGGGGGCCAGATACGCAGTATTTT.

This clonotype was observed a handful of times. The chain employs TRBV5-1 and TRBJ2-7; 9 positions match TRBD1. V was pared by 4 bases and J by 0 bases, with 8 bases of the junction left unmatched. Germline assignment: CDR1 SGHRS and CDR2 YFSETQ. The CDR3 length is 16 residues. The chain's CDR3 is CASSLMGTGSSYEQYF. The CDR3 DNA sequence: TGCGCCAGCAGCCTTATGGGGACAGGGAGCTCCTACGAGCAGTACTTC. The variable domain in full, with the rest retrieved from reference TRBV5-1 and TRBJ2-7, is KAGVTQTPRYLIKTRGQQVTLSCSPISGHRSVSWYQQTPGQGLQFLFEYFSETQRNKGNFPGRFSGRQFSNSRSEMNVSTLELGDSALYLCASSLMGTGSSYEQYFGPGTRLTVT.